Listed here are 18 T cell receptor beta chains from one sample, sequenced in a study of PD-1 blockade in classical Hodgkin lymphoma. Profiled with immunoSEQ multiplex PCR; TCRdb holds only in-frame clones, not every one. The sample includes over 15,000 clones, 87% of them seen just once. As to time point: newly diagnosed, previously untreated cHL patient sample. Sequenced material: peripheral blood mononuclear cells (PBMCs). The receptors here all came from a human donor with classical Hodgkin lymphoma.

The chain employs TRBV19 and TRBJ2-2; D is unclear. With 0 bases removed from V and 0 bases from J, the gap between germline ends came to 11 bases. The CDR3 has 17 residues. Looked up from germline, CDR1 is LNHDA and CDR2 is SQIVND (reference sequence). The CDR3 protein is CASSIDLGISNTGELFF. The DNA of the CDR3 is TGTGCCAGTAGTATAGATTTGGGGATTTCGAACACCGGGGAGCTGTTTTTT.

The chain links TRBV18 to TRBJ1-4; D not certain. Deletions cut 2 bases from V and 1 base from J, with 11 bases between. There are 16 residues in the CDR3. Germline V gives CDR1 KGHSH, CDR2 LQKENI. The CDR3 DNA reads as TGTGCCAGCTCACCATGGGGTGGAGTAACTAATGAAAAACTGTTTTTT. Translated: CASSPWGGVTNEKLFF.

This clone was seen a single time. The chain joins TRBV7-2 to TRBJ2-2, with TRBD2 identical over 12 bases. The CDR3 is made up of 15 amino acids. The V and J ends lost 5 bases and 7 bases, in that order; junction bases with no gene match: 5. The V gene's germline CDR1 is SGHTA and CDR2 FQGNSA. CDR3 sequence (DNA): TGTGCCAGCAGCCCACTAGCGGGAGGCGGCGGGGAGCTGTTTTTT. Translation gives CASSPLAGGGGELFF.

The chain has TRBV10-3 and TRBJ2-5; 7 bases are shared with TRBD2. The CDR3 runs to 14 residues. CDR1 is ENHRY, CDR2 SYGVKD, per germline. Trimming at V came to 1 base and at J to 2 bases, leaving 1 base not matched to a gene. DNA of the CDR3: TGTGCCATCAGTGAGTTGGGGGGGCAAGAGACCCAGTACTTC. Amino acid sequence: CAISELGGQETQYF.

The chain recombines TRBV5-5 with TRBJ2-7; tentatively, D is TRBD1 (6 bases). Germline CDR1 is SGHKS and CDR2 is YYEKEE (reference sequence). With 3 bases removed from V and 4 bases from J, the gap between germline ends came to 20 bases. The CDR3 length is 16 residues. The CDR3 region is CASSSHPGTSLYEQYF. The CDR3 nucleotides are TGTGCCAGCAGCTCGCATCCCGGGACAAGCCTTTACGAGCAGTACTTC.

V gene TRBV7-9 combines with J gene TRBJ2-3, with TRBD1 matching 7 bases. Germline values: CDR1 SEHNR, CDR2 FQNEAQ (reference sequence). The CDR3 is 16 amino acids. The V and J ends lost 5 bases and 0 bases, in that order; junction bases with no gene match: 8. The CDR3 is CASSPRQGTSTDTQYF. DNA for the CDR3: TGTGCCAGCAGCCCTCGACAGGGAACTAGCACAGATACGCAGTATTTT.

J is TRBJ1-3 and V is TRBV27; tentatively, D is TRBD1 (6 bases). V was pared by 6 bases and J by 3 bases, with 15 bases between. CDR1 and CDR2 from the germline V gene are MNHEY and SMNVEV (reference sequence). The length of the CDR3 is 15 residues. DNA of the CDR3: TGTGCCAGCAGCGTTTCGGGGGGCTATGGAAACACCATATATTTT. Encoded protein: CASSVSGGYGNTIYF.

This chain joins TRBV7-3 and TRBJ2-1, with 9 bases lining up with TRBD2. With 5 bases clipped from V and 4 bases from J, the junction kept 6 bases outside the gene matches. CDR3 length: 15 residues. The germline CDR1 and CDR2 sequences are SGHTA and FQGTGA. Here the CDR3 reads CASSPGLADYNEQFF. The CDR3 DNA reads as TGTGCCAGCAGCCCGGGACTAGCTGATTACAATGAGCAGTTCTTC.

This sequence joins TRBV5-1 and TRBJ2-7; D is unclear. Trimming cost V 4 bases and J 2 bases, with 10 bases left between them. Germline CDR1 is SGHRS and CDR2 is YFSETQ. The CDR3 spans 13 residues. CDR3 protein: CASSRTVAYEQYF. As DNA, the CDR3 is TGCGCCAGCAGCAGGACGGTTGCCTACGAGCAGTACTTC.

The chain carries TRBV5-1 and TRBJ1-2, with 7 bases that match TRBD1. V lost 0 bases and J lost 4; bases outside the gene matches: 6. CDR3 length equals 15 residues. The germline CDR1 and CDR2 sequences are SGHRS and YFSETQ. This chain's CDR3 is CASSLAGQEAYGYTF. The CDR3 DNA reads TGCGCCAGCAGCTTGGCCGGACAGGAGGCCTATGGCTACACCTTC.

The chain employs TRBV6-5 and TRBJ1-3, with D maybe TRBD1 (6 bases). The V gene's germline CDR1 is MNHEY and CDR2 SVGAGI. Trimming pared 5 bases from V and 0 bases from J, leaving 11 bases between. The CDR3 loop spans 15 amino acids. CDR3 amino acids: CASSPRGASGNTIYF. The CDR3 bases are TGTGCCAGCAGTCCCCGGGGGGCCTCTGGAAACACCATATATTTT.

The chain has TRBV18 and TRBJ2-5; D is perhaps TRBD1 (6 bases). The CDR3 is made up of 13 amino acids. The germline V and J ends were trimmed by 4 bases and 2 bases, with 8 bases remaining between them. The V gene's germline CDR1 is KGHSH and CDR2 LQKENI. The CDR3 loop reads CASSQDSQETQYF. The CDR3 DNA sequence: TGTGCCAGCTCACAGGACAGTCAAGAGACCCAGTACTTC.

CDR3 region: CASWRGAGYGYTF. For the CDR3, the DNA is TGTGCCAGCTGGAGGGGCGCAGGCTATGGCTACACCTTC. V is TRBV28 and J is TRBJ1-2; weak D call: TRBD1 (5 bases). Trimming cost V 8 bases and J 4 bases, with 14 bases left between them. Germline V gene data show CDR1 as MDHEN and CDR2 as SYDVKM. This CDR3 contains 13 residues.

The chain has TRBV11-3 and TRBJ2-3; the D is unclear. V shed 6 bases and J shed 3 bases, with 10 bases lying between them. This CDR3 region has 13 residues. Germline V gene sequence: CDR1 SGHNT, CDR2 YENEEA. The CDR3 protein is CASSIGRTDTQYF. CDR3 DNA sequence: TGTGCCAGCAGTATTGGCCGGACAGATACGCAGTATTTT. The full variable domain, with the rest looked up from reference TRBV11-3 and TRBJ2-3, is EAGVVQSPRYKIIEKKQPVAFWCNPISGHNTLYWYLQNLGQGPELLIRYENEEAVDDSQLPKDRFSAERLKGVDSTLKIQPAELGDSAVYLCASSIGRTDTQYFGPGTRLTVL.

This sequence joins TRBV4-1 and TRBJ2-1, with 10 positions matching TRBD2. V lost 6 bases and J lost 6; bases outside the gene matches: 8. The CDR3 is made up of 15 amino acids. Germline CDR1 and CDR2: MGHRA and YSYEKL. CDR3 residues: CASRQPTSGLNEQFF. Written as DNA, the CDR3 is TGCGCCAGCAGGCAACCGACTAGCGGGCTCAATGAGCAGTTCTTC.

The rearrangement uses TRBV18 and TRBJ2-1; 14 bases map to TRBD2. The CDR3 length is 17 residues. V dropped 4 bases and J dropped 9; count of bases not matched to a gene: 11. The germline V gene has CDR1 KGHSH and CDR2 LQKENI. As DNA, the CDR3 is TGTGCCAGCTCACTTTCTTCCGGGACTAGCGGGAGAGTTGAGCAGTTCTTC. Translated: CASSLSSGTSGRVEQFF.

J is TRBJ2-7 and V is TRBV7-9; D gene ambiguous. Germline V gene sequence: CDR1 SEHNR, CDR2 FQNEAQ (reference sequence). The CDR3 consists of 13 residues. V was cut by 0 bases and J by 4 bases, with 7 bases left in between. The CDR3 DNA reads as TGTGCCAGCAGCTTAGCGATCGGGTACGAGCAGTACTTC. This sequence encodes CASSLAIGYEQYF.

The chain recombines TRBV19 with TRBJ2-2; TRBD1 might be the D (5 bases). This CDR3 is built from 16 residues. The V end was cut by 3 bases, the J end by 0 bases, with 11 bases between. CDR1 and CDR2 from the germline V gene are LNHDA and SQIVND (reference sequence). The CDR3 DNA reads TGTGCCAGTAGTATTTTGGACAACTCGAACACCGGGGAGCTGTTTTTT. Residues: CASSILDNSNTGELFF.